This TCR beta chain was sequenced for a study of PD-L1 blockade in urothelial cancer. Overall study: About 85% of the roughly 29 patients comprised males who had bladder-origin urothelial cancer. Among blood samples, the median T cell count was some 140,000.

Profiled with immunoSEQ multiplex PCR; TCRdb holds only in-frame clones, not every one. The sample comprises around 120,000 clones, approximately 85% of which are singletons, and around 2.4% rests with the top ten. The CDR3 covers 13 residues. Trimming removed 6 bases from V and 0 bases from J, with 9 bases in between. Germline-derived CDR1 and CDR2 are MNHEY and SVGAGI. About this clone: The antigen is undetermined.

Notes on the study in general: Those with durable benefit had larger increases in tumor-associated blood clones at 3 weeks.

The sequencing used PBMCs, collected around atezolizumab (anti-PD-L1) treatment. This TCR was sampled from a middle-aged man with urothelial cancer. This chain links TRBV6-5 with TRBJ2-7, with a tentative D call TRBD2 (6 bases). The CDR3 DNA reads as TGTGCCAGCAGGGAGGGGCCCTCCTACGAGCAGTACTTC. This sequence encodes CASREGPSYEQYF.